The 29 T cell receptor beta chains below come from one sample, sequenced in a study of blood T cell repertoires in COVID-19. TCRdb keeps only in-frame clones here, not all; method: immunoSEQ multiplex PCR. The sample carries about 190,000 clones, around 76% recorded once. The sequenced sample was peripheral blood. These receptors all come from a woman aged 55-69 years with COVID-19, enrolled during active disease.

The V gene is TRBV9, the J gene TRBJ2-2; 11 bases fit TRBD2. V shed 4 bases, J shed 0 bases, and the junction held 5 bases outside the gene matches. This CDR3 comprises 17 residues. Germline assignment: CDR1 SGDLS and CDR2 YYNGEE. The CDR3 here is CASSSASGGPNTGELFF. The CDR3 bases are TGTGCCAGCAGCTCCGCTAGCGGGGGGCCGAACACCGGGGAGCTGTTTTTT.

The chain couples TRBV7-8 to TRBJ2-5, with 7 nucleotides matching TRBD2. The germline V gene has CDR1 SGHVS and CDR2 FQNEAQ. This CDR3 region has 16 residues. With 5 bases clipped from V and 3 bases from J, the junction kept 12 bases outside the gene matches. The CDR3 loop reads CASSPIGTTGEETQYF. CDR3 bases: TGTGCCAGCAGCCCCATAGGGACTACGGGGGAAGAGACCCAGTACTTC.

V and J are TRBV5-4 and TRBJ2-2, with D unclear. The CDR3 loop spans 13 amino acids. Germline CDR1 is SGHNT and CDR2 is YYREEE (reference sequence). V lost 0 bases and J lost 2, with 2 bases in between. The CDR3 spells CASSLVNTGELFF. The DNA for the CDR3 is TGTGCCAGCAGCTTGGTAAACACCGGGGAGCTGTTTTTT.

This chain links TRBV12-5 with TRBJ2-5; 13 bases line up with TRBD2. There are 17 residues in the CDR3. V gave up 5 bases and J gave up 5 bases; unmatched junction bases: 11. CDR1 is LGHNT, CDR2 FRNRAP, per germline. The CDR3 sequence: CASGPDRGLAGAETQYF. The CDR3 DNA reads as TGTGCTAGTGGTCCCGATCGTGGACTAGCGGGAGCTGAGACCCAGTACTTC. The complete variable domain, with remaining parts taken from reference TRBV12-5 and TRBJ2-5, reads DARVTQTPRHKVTEMGQEVTMRCQPILGHNTVFWYRQTMMQGLELLAYFRNRAPLDDSGMPKDRFSAEMPDATLATLKIQPSEPRDSAVYFCASGPDRGLAGAETQYFGPGTRLLVL.

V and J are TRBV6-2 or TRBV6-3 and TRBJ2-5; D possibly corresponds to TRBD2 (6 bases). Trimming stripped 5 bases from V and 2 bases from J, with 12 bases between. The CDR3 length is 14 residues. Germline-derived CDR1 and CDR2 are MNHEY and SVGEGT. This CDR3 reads CASSRAGPQETQYF. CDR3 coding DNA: TGTGCCAGCAGTAGGGCGGGACCTCAAGAGACCCAGTACTTC.

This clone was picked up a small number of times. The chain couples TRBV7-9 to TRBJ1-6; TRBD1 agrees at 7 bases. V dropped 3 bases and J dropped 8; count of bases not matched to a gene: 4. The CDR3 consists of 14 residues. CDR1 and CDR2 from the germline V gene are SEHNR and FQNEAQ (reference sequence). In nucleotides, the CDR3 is TGTGCCAGCAGCTTCGGCACAGGGGATTCACCCCTCCACTTT. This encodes CASSFGTGDSPLHF. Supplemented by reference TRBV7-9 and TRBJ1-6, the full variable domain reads DTGVSQNPRHKITKRGQNVTFRCDPISEHNRLYWYRQTLGQGPEFLTYFQNEAQLEKSRLLSDRFSAERPKGSFSTLEIQRTEQGDSAMYLCASSFGTGDSPLHFGNGTRLTVT.

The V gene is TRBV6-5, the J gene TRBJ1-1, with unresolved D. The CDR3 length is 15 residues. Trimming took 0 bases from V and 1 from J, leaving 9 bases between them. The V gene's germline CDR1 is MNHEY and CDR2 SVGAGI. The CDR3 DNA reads TGTGCCAGCAGTTACTCGAGGCCAGAGAACACTGAAGCTTTCTTT. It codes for CASSYSRPENTEAFF.

The CDR3 region is CASSMRTGGYNEQFF. For the CDR3, the DNA is TGTGCCAGCAGCATGAGGACAGGGGGCTACAATGAGCAGTTCTTC. The chain is built from TRBV9 and TRBJ2-1, with TRBD1 matching 10 bases. After removal of 4 bases from V and 3 bases from J, the junction contained 4 bases not matched to a gene. This CDR3 contains 15 residues. Germline CDR1 is SGDLS and CDR2 is YYNGEE.

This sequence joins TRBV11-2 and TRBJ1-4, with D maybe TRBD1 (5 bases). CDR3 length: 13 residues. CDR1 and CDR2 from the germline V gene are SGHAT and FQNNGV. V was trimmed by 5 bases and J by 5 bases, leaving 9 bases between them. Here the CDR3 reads CASSEAGNEKLFF. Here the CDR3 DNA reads TGTGCCAGCAGCGAGGCAGGGAATGAAAAACTGTTTTTT.

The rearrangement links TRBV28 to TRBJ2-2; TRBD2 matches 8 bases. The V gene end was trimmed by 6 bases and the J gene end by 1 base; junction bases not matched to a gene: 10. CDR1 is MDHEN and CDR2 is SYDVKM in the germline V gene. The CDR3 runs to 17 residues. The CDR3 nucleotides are TGTGCCAGCAGCTTGAGCGGGGGACCTCTGAACACCGGGGAGCTGTTTTTT. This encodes CASSLSGGPLNTGELFF.

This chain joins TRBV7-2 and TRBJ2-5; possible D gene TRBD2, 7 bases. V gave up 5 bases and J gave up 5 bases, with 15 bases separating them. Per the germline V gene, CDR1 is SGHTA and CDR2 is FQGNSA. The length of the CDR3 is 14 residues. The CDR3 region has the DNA TGTGCCAGCAGCCTACTAGGGGGAGGGGAGACCCAGTACTTC. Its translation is CASSLLGGGETQYF. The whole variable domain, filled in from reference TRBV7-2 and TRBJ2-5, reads GAGVSQSPSNKVTEKGKDVELRCDPISGHTALYWYRQSLGQGLEFLIYFQGNSAPDKSGLPSDRFSAERTGGSVSTLTIQRTQQEDSAVYLCASSLLGGGETQYFGPGTRLLVL.

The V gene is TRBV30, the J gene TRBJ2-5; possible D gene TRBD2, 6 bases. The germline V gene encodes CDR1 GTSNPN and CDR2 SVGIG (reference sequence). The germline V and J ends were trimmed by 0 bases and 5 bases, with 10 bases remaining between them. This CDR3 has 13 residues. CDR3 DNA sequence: TGTGCCTGGAGTGTACGGGGGTCGGAGACCCAGTACTTC. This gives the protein CAWSVRGSETQYF.

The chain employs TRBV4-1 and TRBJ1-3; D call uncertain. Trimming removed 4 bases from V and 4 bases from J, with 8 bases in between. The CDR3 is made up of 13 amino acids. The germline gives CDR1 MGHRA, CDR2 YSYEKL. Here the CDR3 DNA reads TGCGCCAGCAGCCCACAACAGGGAAACACCATATATTTT. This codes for CASSPQQGNTIYF.

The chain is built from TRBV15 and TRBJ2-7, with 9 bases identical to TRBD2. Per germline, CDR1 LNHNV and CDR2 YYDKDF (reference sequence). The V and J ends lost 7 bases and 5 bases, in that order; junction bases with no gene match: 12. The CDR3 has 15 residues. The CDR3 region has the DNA TGTGCCACCACCGACCATAGCGGGAGCAAAGACGAGCAGTACTTC. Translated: CATTDHSGSKDEQYF.

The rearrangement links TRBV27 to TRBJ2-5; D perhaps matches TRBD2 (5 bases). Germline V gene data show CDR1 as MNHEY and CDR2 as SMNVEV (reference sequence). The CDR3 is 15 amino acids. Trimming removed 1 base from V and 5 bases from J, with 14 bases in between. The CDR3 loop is CASSLWGGGGETQYF. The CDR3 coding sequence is TGTGCCAGCAGTTTATGGGGTGGAGGCGGTGAGACCCAGTACTTC.

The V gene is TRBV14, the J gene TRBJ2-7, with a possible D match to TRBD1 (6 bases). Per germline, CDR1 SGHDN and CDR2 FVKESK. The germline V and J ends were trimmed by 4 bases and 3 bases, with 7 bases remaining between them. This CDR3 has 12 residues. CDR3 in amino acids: CASSPTGYEQYV. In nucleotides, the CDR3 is TGTGCCAGCAGCCCGACAGGCTACGAGCAGTACGTC.

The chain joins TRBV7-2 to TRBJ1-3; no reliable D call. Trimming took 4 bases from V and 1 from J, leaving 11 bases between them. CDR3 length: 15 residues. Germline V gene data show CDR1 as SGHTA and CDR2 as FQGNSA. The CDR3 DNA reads TGTGCCAGCAGCTCCGCGGGTCAGTCTGGAAACACCATATATTTT. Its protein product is CASSSAGQSGNTIYF.

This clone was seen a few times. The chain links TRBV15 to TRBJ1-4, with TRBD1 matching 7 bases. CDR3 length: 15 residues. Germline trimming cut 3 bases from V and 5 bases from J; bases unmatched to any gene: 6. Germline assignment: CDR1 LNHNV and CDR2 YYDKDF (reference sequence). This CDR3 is CATSRLDRDNEKLFF. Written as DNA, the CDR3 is TGTGCCACCAGCAGGTTAGACAGGGACAATGAAAAACTGTTTTTT.

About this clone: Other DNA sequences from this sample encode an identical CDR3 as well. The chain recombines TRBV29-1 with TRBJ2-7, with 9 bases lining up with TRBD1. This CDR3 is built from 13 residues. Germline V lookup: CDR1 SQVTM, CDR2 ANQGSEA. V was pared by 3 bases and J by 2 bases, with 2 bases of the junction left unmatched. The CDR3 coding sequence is TGCAGCGTTGAGGGACAGGGAGCCTACGAGCAGTACTTC. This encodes CSVEGQGAYEQYF.

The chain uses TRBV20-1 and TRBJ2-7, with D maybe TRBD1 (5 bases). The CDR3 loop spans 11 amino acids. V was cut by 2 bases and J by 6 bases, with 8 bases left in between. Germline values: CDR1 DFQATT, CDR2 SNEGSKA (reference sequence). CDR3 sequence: CSARRQTEQYF. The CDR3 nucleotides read TGCAGTGCTAGACGACAGACCGAGCAGTACTTC.

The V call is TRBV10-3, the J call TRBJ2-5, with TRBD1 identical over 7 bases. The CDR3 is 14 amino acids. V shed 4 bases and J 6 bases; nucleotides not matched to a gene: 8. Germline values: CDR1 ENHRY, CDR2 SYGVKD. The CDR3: CAISVSQGLKTQYF. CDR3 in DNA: TGTGCCATCAGTGTATCACAGGGGTTGAAGACCCAGTACTTC.

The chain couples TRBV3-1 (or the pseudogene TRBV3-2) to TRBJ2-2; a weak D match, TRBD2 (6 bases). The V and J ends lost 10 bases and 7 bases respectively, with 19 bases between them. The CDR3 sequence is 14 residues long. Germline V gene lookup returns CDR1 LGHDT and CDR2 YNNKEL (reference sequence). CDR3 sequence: CATTPGGSYGELFF. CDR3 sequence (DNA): TGTGCCACTACCCCCGGGGGTAGCTACGGGGAGCTGTTTTTT.

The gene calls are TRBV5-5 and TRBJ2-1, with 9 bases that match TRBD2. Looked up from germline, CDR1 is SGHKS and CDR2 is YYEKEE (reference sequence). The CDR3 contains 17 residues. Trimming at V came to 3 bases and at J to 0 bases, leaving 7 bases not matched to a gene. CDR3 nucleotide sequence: TGTGCCAGCAGCTCCCCTAGCGGGGCGATCTCCTACAATGAGCAGTTCTTC. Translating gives CASSSPSGAISYNEQFF.

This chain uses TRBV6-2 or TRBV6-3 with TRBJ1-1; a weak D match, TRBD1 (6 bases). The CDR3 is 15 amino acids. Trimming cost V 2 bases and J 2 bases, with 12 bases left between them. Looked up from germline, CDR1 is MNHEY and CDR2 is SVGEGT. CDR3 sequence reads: CASSYRQDLNTEAFF. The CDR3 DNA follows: TGTGCCAGCAGTTACCGACAGGACCTTAACACTGAAGCTTTCTTT.

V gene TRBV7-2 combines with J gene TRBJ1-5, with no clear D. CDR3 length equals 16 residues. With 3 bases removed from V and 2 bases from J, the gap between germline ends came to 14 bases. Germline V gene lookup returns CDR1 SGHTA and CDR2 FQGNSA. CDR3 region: CASSFAQPSGNQPQHF. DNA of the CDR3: TGTGCCAGCAGCTTCGCGCAGCCGAGCGGCAATCAGCCCCAGCATTTT.

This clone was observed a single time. The CDR3 sequence is CAISETSGGDNSGSYNSPLHF. CDR3 bases: TGTGCCATCAGTGAAACTTCAGGGGGTGACAACTCGGGATCCTATAATTCACCCCTCCACTTT. The rearrangement uses TRBV10-3 and TRBJ1-6; 7 bases match TRBD1. The CDR3 has 21 residues. V shed 3 bases and J 1 base; nucleotides not matched to a gene: 18. The V gene's germline CDR1 is ENHRY and CDR2 SYGVKD.

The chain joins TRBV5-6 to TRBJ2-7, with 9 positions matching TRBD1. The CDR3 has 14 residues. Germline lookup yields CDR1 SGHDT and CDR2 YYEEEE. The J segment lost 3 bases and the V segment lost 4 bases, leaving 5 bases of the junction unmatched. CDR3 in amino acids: CASSGRTGDYEQYV. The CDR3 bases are TGTGCCAGCAGCGGACGGACAGGGGACTACGAGCAGTACGTC.

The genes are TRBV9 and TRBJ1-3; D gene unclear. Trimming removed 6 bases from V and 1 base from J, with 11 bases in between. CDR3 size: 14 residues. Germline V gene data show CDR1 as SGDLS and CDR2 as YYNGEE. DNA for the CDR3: TGTGCCAGCAAGGCAGACAATTCTGGAAACACCATATATTTT. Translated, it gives CASKADNSGNTIYF. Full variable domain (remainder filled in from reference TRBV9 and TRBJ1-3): DSGVTQTPKHLITATGQRVTLRCSPRSGDLSVYWYQQSLDQGLQFLIQYYNGEERAKGNILERFSAQQFPDLHSELNLSSLELGDSALYFCASKADNSGNTIYFGEGSWLTVV.

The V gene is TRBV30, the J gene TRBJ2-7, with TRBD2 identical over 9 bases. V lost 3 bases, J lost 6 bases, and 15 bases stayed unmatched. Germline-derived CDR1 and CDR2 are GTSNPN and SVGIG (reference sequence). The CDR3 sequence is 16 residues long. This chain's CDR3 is CAWRIKGSGGPGEQYF. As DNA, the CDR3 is TGTGCCTGGAGAATAAAGGGTAGCGGGGGTCCTGGCGAGCAGTACTTC.